This T cell receptor (beta chain) was profiled in a study of T cells after posttransplantation cyclophosphamide. Study-level points and caveats: TRB clonality was highly associated with recipient CMV seropositivity and reactivation. Later blood repertoires were often dominated by clones from the donor CD8+ memory compartment.

This clone showed up just once. No antigen is known for it. CDR1 is KGHSH, CDR2 LQKENI, per germline. This CDR3 contains 16 residues. After removal of 6 bases from V and 2 bases from J, the junction contained 8 bases not matched to a gene. Assay: immunoSEQ multiplex PCR; the TCRdb copy retains only in-frame clones and omits some. The top ten clones hold around 30% of a sample with 15,000 to 20,000 clones, 85% of them seen once. Controls had myeloablative marrow grafts with methotrexate and calcineurin inhibitor, sampled at 1 year. The specimen was PBMCs, collected after allogeneic stem cell transplant with calcineurin inhibitor and methotrexate. The clonotype comes from a young adult female patient who received an allogeneic stem cell transplant from an unrelated donor, was CMV-positive, and had acute and chronic GVHD. Some T cells may be the graft donor's. J is TRBJ1-5 and V is TRBV18, with 9 bases aligning to TRBD1. CDR3 protein: CASSLTGGEGNQPQHF. In DNA, the CDR3 is TGTGCCAGCTCTCTCACAGGGGGCGAAGGCAATCAGCCCCAGCATTTT.